The 8 T cell receptor beta chains below come from one sample, sequenced in a study of human T cells and chemical hapten exposure. From the RACE reads, TCRdb called clonotypes with MiXCR, one entry per CDR3 protein. The data contain over 55,000 distinct CDR3 sequences, roughly 10% of them singletons. Time point reported: patch test 3, about 24 weeks after DPC sensitization. Treatment reported: therapeutic diphenylcyclopropenone sensitization with weekly scalp DPC. The sample consisted of whole blood, taken in connection with sensitization to the hapten diphenylcyclopropenone (DPC). These receptors were obtained from a woman aged 50 to 60 with alopecia areata. Some clones in this sample may be carry-over from other donors' samples.

This clonotype was picked up many times. This chain connects TRBV28 to TRBJ1-5; tentatively, D is TRBD1 (6 bases). This CDR3 contains 16 residues. CDR1 MDHEN and CDR2 SYDVKM come from the germline V gene. Trimming took off 6 bases at V and 0 bases at J, with 15 bases between the two ends. The CDR3: CASRGTRPHSNQPQHF. Here the CDR3 DNA reads TGTGCCAGCAGGGGGACAAGGCCTCATAGCAATCAGCCCCAGCATTTT. Based on the CDR3 plus reference TRBV28 and TRBJ1-5, the full variable domain is DVKVTQSSRYLVKRTGEKVFLECVQDMDHENMFWYRQDPGLGLRLIYFSYDVKMKEKGDIPEGYSVSREKKERFSLILESASTNQTSMYLCASRGTRPHSNQPQHFGDGTRLSIL.

This clonotype was observed at least ten times. V is TRBV7-2 and J is TRBJ2-7, with D possibly being TRBD1 or TRBD2 (5 bases each). V lost 1 base, J lost 6 bases, and 10 bases lay in between. There are 13 residues in the CDR3. Germline V CDR1 and CDR2: SGHTA, FQGNSA. This CDR3 is CASSLGSGTEQYF. CDR3 DNA sequence: TGTGCCAGCAGCTTAGGTTCAGGGACCGAGCAGTACTTC.

This clonotype was detected only a few times. The V gene is TRBV7-9, the J gene TRBJ2-4, with unresolved D. The V gene's germline CDR1 is SEHNR and CDR2 FQNEAQ (reference sequence). V lost 5 bases and J 7 bases, leaving 15 bases between the germline ends. The CDR3 is 14 residues long. The CDR3 spells CASSLPAIRNIQYF. The CDR3 DNA reads as TGTGCCAGCAGCCTCCCCGCGATCCGGAACATTCAGTACTTC. Using reference TRBV7-9 and TRBJ2-4 for the parts outside the CDR3, the full variable domain is DTGVSQNPRHKITKRGQNVTFRCDPISEHNRLYWYRQTLGQGPEFLTYFQNEAQLEKSRLLSDRFSAERPKGSFSTLEIQRTEQGDSAMYLCASSLPAIRNIQYFGAGTRLSVL.

The chain couples TRBV6-5 to TRBJ2-7; 9 bases match TRBD1. The CDR3 runs 15 residues. The ends lost 5 bases at V and 4 bases at J; junction bases unmatched: 9. CDR1 and CDR2 (germline): MNHEY, SVGAGI. Here the CDR3 DNA reads TGTGCCAGCAGTCGGGGACAGGGCCCGGCTTACGAGCAGTACTTC. Protein product: CASSRGQGPAYEQYF.

This clonotype has a count of ten or more. The rearrangement joins TRBV6-2 or TRBV6-3 to TRBJ1-2; D is unresolved. Germline values: CDR1 MNHEY, CDR2 SVGEGT. With 6 bases removed from V and 4 bases from J, the gap between germline ends came to 6 bases. The CDR3 consists of 11 residues. The CDR3 nucleotides read TGTGCCAGCAGCCGAAGCTATGGCTACACCTTC. Translation: CASSRSYGYTF.

This clonotype was seen ten or more times. The V gene is TRBV6-6, the J gene TRBJ2-3, with D possibly being TRBD2 (6 bases). There are 15 residues in the CDR3. Germline CDR1 reads MNHNY; CDR2 reads SVGAGI (reference sequence). Deletions cut 2 bases from V and 1 base from J, with 10 bases between. The chain's CDR3 is CASSYGGSRTDTQYF. Written as DNA, the CDR3 is TGTGCCAGCAGTTACGGGGGGAGTCGCACAGATACGCAGTATTTT.

This sequence joins TRBV29-1 and TRBJ2-5; no clear D gene. The germline V gene encodes CDR1 SQVTM and CDR2 ANQGSEA. V was cut by 3 bases and J by 2 bases, with 10 bases left in between. The CDR3 is made up of 13 amino acids. The CDR3 loop reads CSVEGSRQETQYF. The CDR3 coding sequence is TGCAGCGTTGAGGGGTCCCGTCAAGAGACCCAGTACTTC.

In its sample, this clonotype was seen many times. The rearrangement links TRBV18 to TRBJ2-3; perhaps TRBD1 as D (6 bases). Trimming stripped 5 bases from V and 1 base from J, with 10 bases between. CDR1 is KGHSH and CDR2 is LQKENI in the germline V gene. The CDR3 is 14 residues long. The CDR3 region is CASSEQGGTDTQYF. CDR3 nucleotides: TGTGCCAGCTCAGAACAGGGAGGCACAGATACGCAGTATTTT.